Below, one TCR beta chain is given with its context. Some clones are missing from TCRdb's copy, which holds only in-frame ones; the method was immunoSEQ multiplex PCR. This sample carries 120,000 or so clones, more than 80% of them seen once, and the ten largest clones take approximately 37%. The data are from a study of control samples from healthy donors and cancer patients. The CDR3 has 15 amino acids. Between the trimmed V and J ends, which lost 6 bases and 0 bases, there was a span of 12 bases. CDR1 is LNHDA and CDR2 is SQIVND in the germline V gene (reference sequence). This clonotype originated in a man over 45 in good health. Material for sequencing was blood. The V gene is TRBV19, the J gene TRBJ1-3, with a weak D call TRBD1 (5 bases). This CDR3 reads CASSPIQGSGNTIYF. The CDR3 nucleotides read TGTGCCAGTAGCCCCATTCAGGGCTCTGGAAACACCATATATTTT.